This T cell receptor beta chain was retrieved from a study of T cells in Graves' hyperthyroidism and ophthalmopathy (dated by TCRdb to about 2019). With respect to the entire study: Peripheral blood was collected at initial diagnosis, before any treatment. After blood sampling, hyperthyroidism patients were treated with methimazole at a starting dose of 30 mg daily, and ophthalmopathy patients were treated with high-dose intravenous methylprednisolone. Thyroid tissue and blood T-cell repertoires from roughly six Graves' hyperthyroidism patients were also compared in the study. The 90 or so discovery patients were randomly split 7:3 into training and test sets. The paper describes TCR Vbeta CDR3 sequencing of 135 peripheral blood samples, made up of some 42 ophthalmopathy patients, roughly 72 hyperthyroidism patients and roughly 17 progressor patients. An independent validation cohort of fewer than 20 hyperthyroidism patients and 17 patients who later progressed to ophthalmopathy tested prospective prediction of ophthalmopathy. To identify distinguishing TCR V-J signatures, a discovery cohort of 95 to 100 patients was used, comprising roughly 45 with Graves' ophthalmopathy and 57 with stable Graves' hyperthyroidism. Broad study findings and their caveats: In cross-validation, a model built on a 13 V-J signature told ophthalmopathy apart from stable hyperthyroidism with 85% to 90% sensitivity and 81% to 82% specificity, and in testing the same model reached 80%/75%. During validation, the model predicted progression to ophthalmopathy a median of around 7 months ahead of onset, with almost 71% sensitivity and about 75% specificity. Blood samples also contained most of the expanded thyroid clonotypes (frequency above 0.001), which suggests that blood repertoires may reflect thyroid immune responses. No statistical method was used to set the sample size in advance, and investigators knew the group allocation.

Reading the germline V gene gives CDR1 MNHEY and CDR2 SVGEGT. The CDR3 spans 13 residues, from the cysteine through the phenylalanine. Left in the record is the CDR3 DNA by itself, 39 bases read in frame from the first base. V is pruned by 3 bases and J by 6 bases, leaving 5 bases of the junction without a gene match. This clonotype was picked up many times. No antigen is known for it. No much larger clone exists at a distance of one base, and base qualities are not known. The TCR beta CDR3 regions were amplified from RNA transcripts. For the first round of RT-PCR on the TCR CDR3, the HTBI primer set was used together with the Qiagen OneStep RT-PCR kit. Libraries were constructed in a second round of multiplex PCR, after which size selection and purification were performed. The libraries were sequenced on an Illumina HiSeq2000 using paired-end 100 bp reads. The authors' analysis ran thus. SOAPnuke was used to process the raw data, removing reads that contained adapters or uncalled bases, had a mean Phred below 15, or lacked an exact match to the constant primer or identifier. High-quality paired reads were merged with COPE v1.2.5, and unique nucleotide sequences were defined as clonotypes. Clonotypes were aligned to IMGT TRBV, TRBD and TRBJ reference segments using MiTCR v1.1. Analysis was restricted to V-J combinations with a frequency above 0.0001, which covered roughly 99% of repertoires. A TCS score was defined as the ratio of F50 (clonal expansion) to E x V (chaos), with BLOSUM62-based TCRdist applied between CDR3 peptides within each V-J. Welch's t-statistics and random forest reduced around 520 V-J features to about 12, which were used in a naive Bayes classifier (R e1071). TCRdb reanalyzed the raw reads on its own, using fastp at Q25 for trimming and MiXCR for clone calling, and kept in-frame beta chains. Every CDR3 protein is listed once, alongside the most common genes and DNA of its rows. The V and J calls were determined by TCRdb, not by the authors. Present in this sample are a few hundred thousand distinct CDR3 sequences, roughly 15% of which were seen just once. Of the sample, 5% to 6% falls within the top ten clones.

Graves' hyperthyroidism was defined as stable when no progression to ophthalmopathy occurred over 18 months of follow-up. The hyperthyroidism patients were between 18 and 65 years old and newly diagnosed, with a disease duration of less than 2 months. The study excluded patients with uncontrolled infections, other autoimmune diseases, pregnancy or lactation. Diagnoses were based on clinical symptoms, serum thyroxine and TRAb, thyroid ultrasound and orbital computed tomography. Ficoll-Paque density gradient centrifugation was used to isolate PBMCs from about 10 ml of fresh peripheral blood. Total RNA was extracted with Trizol reagent, and quality was checked on an Agilent 2100 Bioanalyzer.

The source is a woman aged 18-29 years with Graves' hyperthyroidism. Source material: blood. The chain uses TRBV6-2 or TRBV6-3 and TRBJ2-7, with 7 bases in between that match TRBD2. The nucleotide sequence is given as TGTGCCAGCAGTTATGCTAGCGGCGGCGAGCAGTACTTC. Its product reads: CASSYASGGEQYF.